The source of this T cell receptor (beta chain) is a study of cytomegalovirus exposure and HLA in healthy donors. Sequencing used immunoSEQ multiplex PCR; TCRdb keeps in-frame clones, though not all of them. The sample contains 40,000 to 55,000 clones, 93% of which appear only once. The CDR3 loop spans 14 amino acids. Trimming took off 4 bases at V and 10 bases at J, with 17 bases between the two ends. Germline CDR1 and CDR2: SEHNR and FQNEAQ (reference sequence). The sequence was collected from a woman younger than 30 in good health and CMV-seronegative. V and J are TRBV7-9 and TRBJ2-1; D may be TRBD1 (5 bases). Sequenced: PBMCs. The CDR3 sequence is CASSWQEQAGEQFF. The CDR3 coding sequence is TGTGCCAGCAGCTGGCAGGAACAGGCAGGAGAGCAGTTCTTC. Supplemented by reference TRBV7-9 and TRBJ2-1, the full variable domain reads DTGVSQNPRHKITKRGQNVTFRCDPISEHNRLYWYRQTLGQGPEFLTYFQNEAQLEKSRLLSDRFSAERPKGSFSTLEIQRTEQGDSAMYLCASSWQEQAGEQFFGPGTRLTVL.